The 22 T cell receptor beta chains listed next were all sequenced from one sample in a study of identical twins. TCRdb ran MiXCR on the 5' RACE reads and lists one entry per CDR3 protein. The table lists about 100,000 distinct CDR3 sequences, about 5.6% of them singletons. What was sequenced was memory T cells sorted from blood. The receptor source for this set is a woman in her forties or fifties in good health.

This clonotype was picked up a small number of times. This chain connects TRBV9 to TRBJ2-2; 7 nucleotides line up with TRBD2. The CDR3 consists of 15 residues. Germline V gene data show CDR1 as SGDLS and CDR2 as YYNGEE. V trimming: 0 bases; J trimming: 3 bases; junction bases outside the gene matches: 2. DNA for the CDR3: TGTGCCAGCAGCGTAGGACTAGCTGACACCGGGGAGCTGTTTTTT. Amino acids: CASSVGLADTGELFF.

This clonotype appeared many times. The chain couples TRBV29-1 to TRBJ2-3; 16 bases agree with TRBD2. The CDR3 has 16 amino acids. The V gene end was trimmed by 4 bases and the J gene end by 8 bases; junction bases not matched to a gene: 9. Germline lookup yields CDR1 SQVTM and CDR2 ANQGSEA. In DNA, the CDR3 is TGCAGCGTTGTCCAGGGACTAGCGGGAGGGCCTAGTACGCAGTATTTT. This sequence encodes CSVVQGLAGGPSTQYF.

This clonotype has a count of ten or more. This chain connects TRBV28 to TRBJ2-3; D may be TRBD2 (6 bases). The CDR3 runs to 15 residues. The V gene lost 9 bases and the J gene lost 4 bases, with 20 bases spanning the gap. The V gene's germline CDR1 is MDHEN and CDR2 SYDVKM. The chain's CDR3 is CASDPGDSNADTQYF. The DNA of the CDR3 is TGTGCCAGTGATCCGGGAGATAGTAACGCAGATACGCAGTATTTT.

At least ten counts were recorded for this clonotype. The chain is built from TRBV27 and TRBJ2-1; 9 bases map to TRBD2. Germline V gene data show CDR1 as MNHEY and CDR2 as SMNVEV (reference sequence). This CDR3 spans 16 amino acids. After removal of 5 bases from V and 4 bases from J, the junction contained 9 bases not matched to a gene. CDR3 coding DNA: TGTGCCAGCAGTCCCCCCGGGCTAGCGGGATACAATGAGCAGTTCTTC. This encodes CASSPPGLAGYNEQFF.

This clonotype was detected ten times or more. This chain uses TRBV7-9 with TRBJ1-2, with D hard to call. V lost 5 bases and J 0 bases, leaving 10 bases between the germline ends. Germline-derived CDR1 and CDR2 are SEHNR and FQNEAQ (reference sequence). This CDR3 contains 14 residues. As DNA, the CDR3 is TGTGCCAGCAGCCCGGGATCCGCTAACTATGGCTACACCTTC. Translating gives CASSPGSANYGYTF. The full variable domain, rest sourced from reference TRBV7-9 and TRBJ1-2, is DTGVSQNPRHKITKRGQNVTFRCDPISEHNRLYWYRQTLGQGPEFLTYFQNEAQLEKSRLLSDRFSAERPKGSFSTLEIQRTEQGDSAMYLCASSPGSANYGYTFGSGTRLTVV.

At least ten counts were recorded for this clonotype. V gene TRBV5-1 combines with J gene TRBJ2-3, with TRBD2 matching over 8 bases. V lost 4 bases and J lost 2; bases outside the gene matches: 3. CDR3 length equals 14 residues. Germline V gene lookup returns CDR1 SGHRS and CDR2 YFSETQ. As DNA, the CDR3 is TGCGCCAGCAGCCGAGCGGGGGTCACAGATACGCAGTATTTT. This sequence encodes CASSRAGVTDTQYF. The full variable domain, its missing parts supplied by reference TRBV5-1 and TRBJ2-3, is KAGVTQTPRYLIKTRGQQVTLSCSPISGHRSVSWYQQTPGQGLQFLFEYFSETQRNKGNFPGRFSGRQFSNSRSEMNVSTLELGDSALYLCASSRAGVTDTQYFGPGTRLTVL.

The rearrangement uses TRBV24-1 and TRBJ2-3; D is perhaps TRBD1 (6 bases). Germline CDR1 KGHDR, CDR2 SFDVKD. V lost 9 bases to trimming and J lost 2 bases, with 11 bases between them. The CDR3 is made up of 13 amino acids. The CDR3 loop reads CATQQGVTDTQYF. CDR3 bases: TGTGCCACCCAACAGGGAGTCACAGATACGCAGTATTTT.

The CDR3 bases are TGTGCCAGCAGCTTAAGGGAGGATGAGCAGTTCTTC. Its protein product is CASSLREDEQFF. This rearrangement joins TRBV7-9 to TRBJ2-1; a weak D match, TRBD2 (6 bases). Germline V gene sequence: CDR1 SEHNR, CDR2 FQNEAQ (reference sequence). The CDR3 consists of 12 residues. Trimming shortened V by 2 bases and J by 8 bases, and 7 bases separated the two germline ends.

This clonotype has at least ten counts. V usage is TRBV5-1 and J usage is TRBJ2-1; TRBD2 matches at 11 bases. Trimming removed 0 bases from V and 1 base from J; junction bases left unmatched: 6. Germline assignment: CDR1 SGHRS and CDR2 YFSETQ. The CDR3 sequence is 18 residues long. CDR3 sequence reads: CASSLASRLAGSYNEQFF. CDR3 DNA sequence: TGCGCCAGCAGCTTGGCCTCTAGACTAGCGGGGTCCTACAATGAGCAGTTCTTC.

V and J are TRBV18 and TRBJ2-7; D unresolved. The CDR3 is 14 residues long. Germline V lookup: CDR1 KGHSH, CDR2 LQKENI. With 4 bases removed from V and 0 bases from J, the gap between germline ends came to 10 bases. CDR3 protein: CASSQQKLSYEQYF. The CDR3 DNA sequence: TGTGCCAGCTCACAACAGAAACTCTCCTACGAGCAGTACTTC.

This clonotype was seen ten or more times. This chain joins TRBV12-3 or TRBV12-4 and TRBJ1-5; no clear D gene. The CDR3 loop spans 13 amino acids. The ends were cut back, 6 bases at V and 6 bases at J, with 12 bases in the middle. The DNA for the CDR3 is TGTGCCAGCAGGCTGGCGGTCAGTCAGCCCCAGCATTTT. Translating it yields CASRLAVSQPQHF.

This chain connects TRBV5-5 to TRBJ1-2, with 9 bases aligning to TRBD1. Unmatched junction bases numbered 13, after V lost 4 bases and J lost 6 bases. Germline V CDR1 and CDR2: SGHKS, YYEKEE (reference sequence). This CDR3 spans 16 amino acids. CDR3 sequence reads: CASSPGQGTGPNGYTF. The CDR3 nucleotides are TGTGCCAGCAGCCCGGGACAGGGAACGGGGCCAAATGGCTACACCTTC.

This clonotype was recorded a few times. The chain links TRBV12-2 to TRBJ2-1. TRBV12-2 is shown as a pseudogene. The CDR3 loop spans 14 amino acids. CDR3: CASRFSGPYNEQFF. CDR3 bases: TGTGCAAGTCGCTTTAGCGGACCCTACAATGAGCAGTTCTTC.

As regards this clonotype: A much larger clone sits a single nucleotide away, making a read error possible. The V and J genes are TRBV4-1 and TRBJ1-2; D may be TRBD1 (6 bases). Per germline, CDR1 MGHRA and CDR2 YSYEKL. The CDR3 extends over 13 amino acids. The CDR3 is CASSQEWTGGFTF. The CDR3 DNA reads as TGCGCCAGCAGCCAAGAGTGGACTGGGGGCTTCACCTTC.

In its sample, this clonotype was seen a few times. The chain combines TRBV3-1 with TRBJ2-1, with D tentatively TRBD2 (5 bases). Germline V gene sequence: CDR1 LGHDT, CDR2 YNNKEL (reference sequence). The CDR3 has 13 amino acids. Trimming cost V 4 bases and J 10 bases, with 14 bases left between them. This CDR3 is CASSPRPRGEQFF. The CDR3, as DNA: TGTGCCAGCAGCCCTCGACCGCGAGGGGAGCAGTTCTTC.

This clonotype was seen many times. The gene calls are TRBV7-9 and TRBJ2-6, with 7 bases aligning to TRBD2. CDR1 is SEHNR and CDR2 is FQNEAQ in the germline V gene (reference sequence). The CDR3 totals 18 residues. V lost 6 bases, J lost 0 bases, and 11 bases stayed unmatched. The CDR3 bases are TGTGCCAGCAGGGAGACAGTAGTAGCGGGCTCTGGGGCCAACGTCCTGACTTTC. Translation: CASRETVVAGSGANVLTF. Filled out from reference TRBV7-9 and TRBJ2-6, the complete variable domain reads DTGVSQNPRHKITKRGQNVTFRCDPISEHNRLYWYRQTLGQGPEFLTYFQNEAQLEKSRLLSDRFSAERPKGSFSTLEIQRTEQGDSAMYLCASRETVVAGSGANVLTFGAGSRLTVL.

Many counts were recorded for this clonotype. J is TRBJ2-2 and V is TRBV2, with D possibly TRBD2 on 5 matching bases. The ends were cut back, 4 bases at V and 6 bases at J, with 15 bases in the middle. CDR3 length: 15 amino acids. Germline V gives CDR1 SNHLY, CDR2 FYNNEI. The chain's CDR3 is CASSVSSSKAGELFF. The CDR3 region has the DNA TGTGCCAGCAGTGTCAGTTCTAGCAAGGCCGGGGAGCTGTTTTTT.

V usage is TRBV20-1 and J usage is TRBJ1-6, with 7 bases that match TRBD1. This CDR3 has 15 residues. V lost 0 bases and J lost 7; bases outside the gene matches: 6. Per the germline V gene, CDR1 is DFQATT and CDR2 is SNEGSKA (reference sequence). The CDR3 DNA follows: TGCAGTGCTAGAGAGAAAGGGGGCGCGAATTCACCCCTCCACTTT. Translating gives CSAREKGGANSPLHF.

At least ten counts were recorded for this clonotype. V gene TRBV27 combines with J gene TRBJ2-2; D unclear. Germline V lookup: CDR1 MNHEY, CDR2 SMNVEV (reference sequence). The V end lost 5 bases, the J end lost 3 bases, and 16 bases lay between the germline ends. CDR3 size: 16 residues. The CDR3 DNA reads as TGTGCCAGCAGTACTCAGGACCCGGCCTACACCGGGGAGCTGTTTTTT. Translation gives CASSTQDPAYTGELFF.

This clonotype was recorded at least ten times. V is TRBV28 and J is TRBJ1-5; D gene unclear. This CDR3 spans 11 amino acids. Per germline, CDR1 MDHEN and CDR2 SYDVKM. The V end lost 5 bases, the J end lost 9 bases, and 8 bases lay between the germline ends. The CDR3 sequence is CASSPPSPQHF. CDR3 sequence (DNA): TGTGCCAGCAGTCCCCCCTCGCCCCAGCATTTT.

In its sample, this clonotype was seen many times. DNA of the CDR3: TGCAGTGCTAGAGCGGGGCACTACGAGCAGTACTTC. It yields the protein CSARAGHYEQYF. The rearrangement links TRBV20-1 to TRBJ2-7; D possibly uses TRBD1 or TRBD2 (5 bases each). Trimming took 1 base from V and 3 from J, leaving 7 bases between them. This CDR3 spans 12 amino acids. Germline CDR1 DFQATT, CDR2 SNEGSKA (reference sequence).

In this sample, this clonotype turned up many times. This rearrangement joins TRBV12-3 or TRBV12-4 to TRBJ1-4; possible D gene TRBD1, 6 bases. V was trimmed by 5 bases and J by 8 bases, leaving 12 bases between them. CDR3 length equals 13 residues. The CDR3 DNA reads as TGTGCCAGCAGTGCCTACAGGGCCGAAAAACTGTTTTTT. Residues: CASSAYRAEKLFF.